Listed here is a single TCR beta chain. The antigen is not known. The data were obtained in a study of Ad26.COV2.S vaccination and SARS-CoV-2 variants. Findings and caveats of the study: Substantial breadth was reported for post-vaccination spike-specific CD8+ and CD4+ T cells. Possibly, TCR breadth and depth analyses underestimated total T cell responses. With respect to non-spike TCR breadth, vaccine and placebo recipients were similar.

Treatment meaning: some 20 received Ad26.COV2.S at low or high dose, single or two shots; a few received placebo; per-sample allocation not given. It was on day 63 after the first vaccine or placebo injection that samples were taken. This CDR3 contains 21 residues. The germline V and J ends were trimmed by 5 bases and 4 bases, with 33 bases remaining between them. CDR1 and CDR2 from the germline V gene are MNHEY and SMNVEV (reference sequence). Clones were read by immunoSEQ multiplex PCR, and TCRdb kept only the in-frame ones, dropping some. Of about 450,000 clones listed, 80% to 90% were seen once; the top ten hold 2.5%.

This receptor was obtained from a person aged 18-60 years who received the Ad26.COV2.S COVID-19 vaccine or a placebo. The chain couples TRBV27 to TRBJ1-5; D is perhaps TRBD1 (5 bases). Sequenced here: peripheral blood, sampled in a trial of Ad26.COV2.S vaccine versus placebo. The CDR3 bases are TGTGCCAGCAGTCTTAATACGCGCCGCTGGGGCAGGGCTTCGAGGAATCAGCCCCAGCATTTT. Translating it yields CASSLNTRRWGRASRNQPQHF.